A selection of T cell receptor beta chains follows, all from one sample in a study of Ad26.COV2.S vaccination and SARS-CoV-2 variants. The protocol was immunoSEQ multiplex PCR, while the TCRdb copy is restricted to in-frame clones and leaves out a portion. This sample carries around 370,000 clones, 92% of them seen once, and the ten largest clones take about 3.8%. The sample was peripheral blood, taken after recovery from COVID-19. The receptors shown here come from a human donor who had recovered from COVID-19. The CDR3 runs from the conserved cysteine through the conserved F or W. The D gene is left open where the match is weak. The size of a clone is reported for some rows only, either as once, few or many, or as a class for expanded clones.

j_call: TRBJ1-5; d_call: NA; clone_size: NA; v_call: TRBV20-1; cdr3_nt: TGCAGTGCTAGTCCAGGCCACAGCAATCAGCCCCAGCATTTT; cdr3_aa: CSASPGHSNQPQHF
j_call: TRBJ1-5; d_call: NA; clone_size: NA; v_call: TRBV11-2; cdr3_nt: TGTGCCAGCAGCCCCGGGACTATCAGCAATCAGCCCCAGCATTTT; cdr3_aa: CASSPGTISNQPQHF
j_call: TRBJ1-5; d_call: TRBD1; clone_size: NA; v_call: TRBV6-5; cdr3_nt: TGTGCCAGCAAAGGACAGGGGGCGAGCAATCAGCCCCAGCATTTT; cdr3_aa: CASKGQGASNQPQHF
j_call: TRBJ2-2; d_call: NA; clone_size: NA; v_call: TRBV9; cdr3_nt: TGTGCCAGCAGCGCCAGGGGGGATACCGGGGAGCTGTTTTTT; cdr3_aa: CASSARGDTGELFF
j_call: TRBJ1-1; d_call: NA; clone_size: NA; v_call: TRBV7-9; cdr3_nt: TGTGCCAGCGATCAGGCTTTTCTCACTGAAGCTTTCTTT; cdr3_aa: CASDQAFLTEAFF
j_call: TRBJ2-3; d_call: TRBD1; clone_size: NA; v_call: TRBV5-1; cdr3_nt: TGCGCCAGCAGCTTCAACAGGGGGACTAGCACAGATACGCAGTATTTT; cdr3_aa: CASSFNRGTSTDTQYF
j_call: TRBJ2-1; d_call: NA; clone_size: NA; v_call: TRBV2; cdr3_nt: TGTGCCAGCACCCCCTACAATGAGCAGTTCTTC; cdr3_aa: CASTPYNEQFF
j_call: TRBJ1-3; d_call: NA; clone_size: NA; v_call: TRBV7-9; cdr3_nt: TGTGCCAGCAGCGTCCAGACAGGCTCCTCTGGAAACACCATATATTTT; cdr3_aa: CASSVQTGSSGNTIYF
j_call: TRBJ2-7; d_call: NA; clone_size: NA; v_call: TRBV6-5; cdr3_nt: TGTGCCAGCACCTTAGGGGACGAGCAGTACTTC; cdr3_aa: CASTLGDEQYF
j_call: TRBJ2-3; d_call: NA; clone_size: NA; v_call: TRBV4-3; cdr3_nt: TGCGCCAGCAGCCAAGAATGGACCGGGGGGCCCACGGGTACGCAGTATTTT; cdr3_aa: CASSQEWTGGPTGTQYF
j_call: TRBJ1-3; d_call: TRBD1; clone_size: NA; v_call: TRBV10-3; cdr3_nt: TGTGCCCTATCCACTGGACAGGGTTCGGGCACCATATATTTT; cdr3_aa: CALSTGQGSGTIYF
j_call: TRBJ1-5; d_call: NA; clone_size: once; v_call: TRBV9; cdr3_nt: TGTGCCAGCAGCGTAGGTGGGGGCCGTCAGCCCCAGCATTTT; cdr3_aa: CASSVGGGRQPQHF
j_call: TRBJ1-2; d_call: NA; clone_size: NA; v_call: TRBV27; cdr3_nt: TGTGCCAGCAGTTTAGACTTTCCTGGTAACTATGGCTACACCTTC; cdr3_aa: CASSLDFPGNYGYTF
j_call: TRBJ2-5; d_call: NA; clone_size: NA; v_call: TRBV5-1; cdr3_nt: TGCGCCAGTAGCTTGGTGGGGGTCATGGAGACCCAGTACTTC; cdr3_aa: CASSLVGVMETQYF
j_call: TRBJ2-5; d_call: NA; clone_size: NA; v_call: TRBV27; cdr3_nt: TGTGCCAGCAGTTTATCGGGTCCCCCGGGGGAGACCCAGTACTTC; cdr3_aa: CASSLSGPPGETQYF
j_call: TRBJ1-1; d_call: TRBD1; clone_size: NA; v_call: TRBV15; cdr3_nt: TGTGCCACCAGCAGGGACAGGGGCCTCATGAACACTGAAGCTTTCTTT; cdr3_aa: CATSRDRGLMNTEAFF
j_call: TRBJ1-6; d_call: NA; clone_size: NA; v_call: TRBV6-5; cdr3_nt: TGTGCCAGCAGACCCGGAACAGGGCCTTCACCCCTCCACTTT; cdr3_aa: CASRPGTGPSPLHF
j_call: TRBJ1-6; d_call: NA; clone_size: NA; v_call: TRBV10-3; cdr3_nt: TGTGCCATCAGTGAGTACAGGCCCTCCTATAATTCACCCCTCCACTTT; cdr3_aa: CAISEYRPSYNSPLHF
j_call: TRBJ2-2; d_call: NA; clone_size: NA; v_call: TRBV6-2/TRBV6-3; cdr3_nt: TGTGCCAGCAGTTACTCGAGGGAAACCCTCACCGGGGAGCTGTTTTTT; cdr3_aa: CASSYSRETLTGELFF
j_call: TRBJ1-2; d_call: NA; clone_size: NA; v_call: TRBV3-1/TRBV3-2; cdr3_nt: TGTGCCAGCAGCCCATATGGAGGAGGGACCTATGGCTACACCTTC; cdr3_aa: CASSPYGGGTYGYTF
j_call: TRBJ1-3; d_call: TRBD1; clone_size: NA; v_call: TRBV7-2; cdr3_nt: TGTGCCAGCAGCGTCGGGACAGCCGCTGGAAACACCATATATTTT; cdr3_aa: CASSVGTAAGNTIYF
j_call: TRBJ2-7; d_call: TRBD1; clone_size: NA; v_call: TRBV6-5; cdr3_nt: TGTGCCAGCAGCCGCGGACAGGGGGTCTACGAGCAGTACTTC; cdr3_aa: CASSRGQGVYEQYF
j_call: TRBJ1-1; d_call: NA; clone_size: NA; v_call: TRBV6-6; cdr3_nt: TGTGCCAGCAGTCCCACGAGTGGGGCGGTGAACACTGAAGCTTTCTTT; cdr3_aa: CASSPTSGAVNTEAFF
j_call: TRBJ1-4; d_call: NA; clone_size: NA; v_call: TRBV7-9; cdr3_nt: TGTGCCAGCAGCTCGATCCAGGGGTCTAGTGAAAAACTGTTTTTT; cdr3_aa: CASSSIQGSSEKLFF
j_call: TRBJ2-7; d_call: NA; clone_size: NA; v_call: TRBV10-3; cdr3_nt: TGTGCCATCAGACCCGGGAACCCAGGGGGGGAGCAGTACTTC; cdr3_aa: CAIRPGNPGGEQYF
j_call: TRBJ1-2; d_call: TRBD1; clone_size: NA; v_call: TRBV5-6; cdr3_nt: TGTGCCAGCAGCTTGGGACAGGGGGCATTTTATGGCTACACCTTC; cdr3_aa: CASSLGQGAFYGYTF
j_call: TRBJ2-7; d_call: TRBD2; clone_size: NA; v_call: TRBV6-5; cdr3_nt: TGTGCCAGCAGTTACTCGACCGGGGGGGTGACCTACGAGCAGTACTTC; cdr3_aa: CASSYSTGGVTYEQYF
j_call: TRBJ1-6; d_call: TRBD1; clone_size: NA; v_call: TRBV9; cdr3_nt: TGTGCCAGCAGCGCCCGGGACAGCTATAATTCACCCCTCCACTTT; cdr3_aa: CASSARDSYNSPLHF
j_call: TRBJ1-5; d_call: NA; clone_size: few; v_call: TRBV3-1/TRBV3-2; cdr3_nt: TGTGCCAGCAGCCAAGAATCAAGTGACATTGATCAGCCCCAGCATTTT; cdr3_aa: CASSQESSDIDQPQHF
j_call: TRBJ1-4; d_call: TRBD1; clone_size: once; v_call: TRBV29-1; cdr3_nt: TGCAGCGTTGTCGGCAGGGGGTCTGAAAAACTGTTTTTT; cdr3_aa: CSVVGRGSEKLFF
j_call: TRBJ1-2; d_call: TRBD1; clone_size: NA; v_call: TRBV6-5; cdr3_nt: TGTGCCAGCAGTACCTACAGGGGGAACTATGGCTACACCTTC; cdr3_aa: CASSTYRGNYGYTF
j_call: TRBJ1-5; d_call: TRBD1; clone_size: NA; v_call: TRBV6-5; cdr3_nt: TGTGCCAGCGGGGCAGGGGGGCCGGAGCCCCAGCATTTT; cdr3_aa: CASGAGGPEPQHF
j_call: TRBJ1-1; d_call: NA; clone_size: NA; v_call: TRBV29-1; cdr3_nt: TGCAGCGCCGTGTCCCGGGACAAGAACACTGAAGCTTTCTTT; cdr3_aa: CSAVSRDKNTEAFF
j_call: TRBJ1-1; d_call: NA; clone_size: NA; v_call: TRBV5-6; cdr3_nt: TGTGCCAGCAGCTGGGGACGGGGTGAAGCTTTCTTT; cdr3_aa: CASSWGRGEAFF
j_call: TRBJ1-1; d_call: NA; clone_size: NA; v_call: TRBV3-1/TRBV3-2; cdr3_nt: TGTGCCAGCAGCTCCTTTCAGGGCACTGAAGCTTTCTTT; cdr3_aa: CASSSFQGTEAFF